Below, 29 T cell receptor beta chains from the same sample are listed, as sequenced in a study of beta chain features in type 1 diabetes. Since all of the isolated RNA was reverse transcribed, expressed TCRB transcripts were what got sequenced. Sequencing used immunoSEQ multiplex PCR; TCRdb keeps in-frame clones, though not all of them. The sample records 140,000 to 150,000 clones, about 44% being singletons. The material sequenced was Tregs from blood. These receptors all stem from a man aged 18-30 years in good health.

This chain connects TRBV9 to TRBJ1-6, with D tentatively TRBD1 (6 bases). V gave up 0 bases and J gave up 13 bases, with 11 bases separating them. CDR1 is SGDLS, CDR2 YYNGEE, per germline. CDR3 size: 13 residues. CDR3 in DNA: TGTGCCAGCAGCGTAGGGGGGCCAGGTCCCCTCCACTTT. Its translation is CASSVGGPGPLHF.

This chain links TRBV30 with TRBJ2-7; D perhaps matches TRBD2 (6 bases). Trimming took 4 bases from V and 2 from J, leaving 9 bases between them. This CDR3 spans 12 amino acids. Per the germline V gene, CDR1 is GTSNPN and CDR2 is SVGIG (reference sequence). Here the CDR3 reads CAWIPGAYEQYF. The CDR3 DNA reads as TGTGCCTGGATCCCGGGAGCCTACGAGCAGTACTTC.

This clone has only a few counts. The gene calls are TRBV7-3 and TRBJ1-1, with a weak D call TRBD1 (6 bases). Germline CDR1 is SGHTA and CDR2 is FQGTGA. The CDR3 totals 13 residues. Trimming took off 4 bases at V and 11 bases at J, with 17 bases between the two ends. In DNA, the CDR3 is TGTGCCAGCAGCTCCAACAGGGCGGGTAGGGCTTTCTTT. It yields the protein CASSSNRAGRAFF.

This sequence joins TRBV7-2 and TRBJ2-7, with 10 bases aligning to TRBD2. This CDR3 is built from 17 residues. Germline CDR1 SGHTA, CDR2 FQGNSA. Losses at the gene ends were 5 bases for V and 3 bases for J; bases not matched to a gene: 13. In DNA form, the CDR3 reads TGTGCCAGCAGCCTGGGGGAGGGTAGCGGGAGGTACTACGAGCAGTACTTC. Its translation: CASSLGEGSGRYYEQYF.

V gene TRBV7-2 combines with J gene TRBJ1-5; the match to TRBD1 covers 9 bases. The V segment lost 7 bases and the J segment 6 bases; nucleotides outside the gene matches: 7. The CDR3 has 14 residues. Germline-derived CDR1 and CDR2 are SGHTA and FQGNSA. Here the CDR3 reads CASTLQGASQPQHF. CDR3 nucleotides: TGTGCCAGCACCCTACAGGGGGCGAGTCAGCCCCAGCATTTT. Full variable domain (missing parts from reference TRBV7-2 and TRBJ1-5): GAGVSQSPSNKVTEKGKDVELRCDPISGHTALYWYRQSLGQGLEFLIYFQGNSAPDKSGLPSDRFSAERTGGSVSTLTIQRTQQEDSAVYLCASTLQGASQPQHFGDGTRLSIL.

This clone was counted only a few times. CDR3 sequence (DNA): TGTGCCAGCAGTTTATCCCAGGGCAATGAGCAGTTCTTC. This translates into CASSLSQGNEQFF. The V and J genes are TRBV27 and TRBJ2-1, with a tentative D call TRBD1 (5 bases). The CDR3 covers 13 residues. Germline values: CDR1 MNHEY, CDR2 SMNVEV (reference sequence). The V and J ends lost 0 bases and 6 bases respectively, with 6 bases between them.

V usage is TRBV27 and J usage is TRBJ2-6; the match to TRBD1 covers 8 bases. CDR3 length: 15 residues. With 8 bases clipped from V and 1 base from J, the junction kept 4 bases outside the gene matches. Germline V gene sequence: CDR1 MNHEY, CDR2 SMNVEV (reference sequence). The CDR3 nucleotides are TGTGCCAGCCGACAGGGGCTTTCTGGGGCCAACGTCCTGACTTTC. This encodes CASRQGLSGANVLTF.

In its sample, this clone was seen a few times. The rearrangement joins TRBV6-6 to TRBJ1-1; no clear D gene. Germline CDR1 reads MNHNY; CDR2 reads SVGAGI (reference sequence). CDR3 size: 14 residues. Between the trimmed V and J ends, which lost 4 bases and 0 bases, there was a span of 9 bases. The CDR3 protein is CASSLGLMNTEAFF. The CDR3 nucleotides read TGTGCCAGCAGTTTAGGACTCATGAACACTGAAGCTTTCTTT.

This clone was seen only a few times. The CDR3 spells CASSQQRTGDGYTF. CDR3 nucleotides: TGTGCCAGCAGCCAGCAGCGGACAGGAGATGGCTACACCTTC. This chain connects TRBV14 to TRBJ1-2, with 7 bases identical to TRBD1. Germline CDR1 and CDR2: SGHDN and FVKESK. The CDR3 is 14 residues long. V lost 3 bases, J lost 6 bases, and 7 bases stayed unmatched.

The genes are TRBV6-5 and TRBJ2-5; D is possibly TRBD1 (5 bases). Per the germline V gene, CDR1 is MNHEY and CDR2 is SVGAGI. Trimming cost V 4 bases and J 2 bases, with 11 bases left between them. CDR3 length: 14 residues. The CDR3 coding sequence is TGTGCCAGCAGTTCCTTCAGGGTACAAGAGACCCAGTACTTC. This codes for CASSSFRVQETQYF.

This rearrangement joins TRBV6-1 to TRBJ2-7; tentative D call: TRBD1 (6 bases). The germline V and J ends were trimmed by 8 bases and 1 base, with 6 bases remaining between them. The CDR3 totals 11 residues. The germline CDR1 and CDR2 sequences are MNHNS and SASEGT. The CDR3 is CASGQSYEQYF. For the CDR3, the DNA is TGTGCCAGCGGACAGTCCTACGAGCAGTACTTC.

V is TRBV7-3 and J is TRBJ2-7, with 8 bases lining up with TRBD1. With 0 bases clipped from V and 1 base from J, the junction kept 5 bases outside the gene matches. CDR1 is SGHTA, CDR2 FQGTGA, per germline. CDR3 size: 16 residues. As DNA, the CDR3 is TGTGCCAGCAGCTTAACCGGACAGGGATTTTCCTACGAGCAGTACTTC. Protein product: CASSLTGQGFSYEQYF.

On this clone: Other nucleotide sequences from this sample produce the same CDR3. V is TRBV5-4 and J is TRBJ2-1, with TRBD1 as a possible D gene (5 bases). Germline-derived CDR1 and CDR2 are SGHNT and YYREEE (reference sequence). The CDR3 loop spans 13 amino acids. Trimming cost V 0 bases and J 6 bases, with 7 bases left between them. For the CDR3, the DNA is TGTGCCAGCAGCTTGGGACAGATCAATGAGCAGTTCTTC. The encoded protein is CASSLGQINEQFF.

The chain links TRBV7-9 to TRBJ2-7; perhaps TRBD1 as D (5 bases). The CDR3 is 15 residues long. V lost 5 bases to trimming and J lost 1 base, with 15 bases between them. The germline V gene has CDR1 SEHNR and CDR2 FQNEAQ (reference sequence). The CDR3 is CASSQDNRFSYEQYF. The CDR3 DNA is TGTGCCAGCAGCCAGGACAACAGGTTTTCCTACGAGCAGTACTTC.

V and J are TRBV7-2 and TRBJ2-7, with TRBD2 matching over 9 bases. Germline CDR1 reads SGHTA; CDR2 reads FQGNSA. The J segment lost 4 bases and the V segment lost 1 base, leaving 2 bases of the junction unmatched. The CDR3 runs to 14 residues. This CDR3 is CASSLDSGGYEQYF. The CDR3 DNA is TGTGCCAGCAGCTTAGATAGCGGGGGATACGAGCAGTACTTC.

This chain joins TRBV6-6 and TRBJ1-5; D is ambiguous. CDR3 size: 15 residues. Germline lookup yields CDR1 MNHNY and CDR2 SVGAGI (reference sequence). Trimming pared 0 bases from V and 1 base from J, leaving 7 bases between. CDR3: CASSYSRSSNQPQHF. CDR3 sequence (DNA): TGTGCCAGCAGTTACTCGCGATCGAGCAATCAGCCCCAGCATTTT.

The chain couples TRBV5-1 to TRBJ1-1; tentatively, D is TRBD1 (5 bases). V shed 7 bases and J shed 1 base, with 8 bases lying between them. The CDR3 extends over 12 amino acids. Germline CDR1 reads SGHRS; CDR2 reads YFSETQ. CDR3 nucleotide sequence: TGCGCCAGCGGGGCAAGGAACACTGAAGCTTTCTTT. Its protein is CASGARNTEAFF.

This chain links TRBV5-1 with TRBJ2-5; unclear D gene. The V gene lost 4 bases and the J gene lost 2 bases, with 3 bases spanning the gap. The CDR3 contains 11 residues. Germline values: CDR1 SGHRS, CDR2 YFSETQ. In nucleotides, the CDR3 is TGCGCCAGCAGCGTACAAGAGACCCAGTACTTC. Translated: CASSVQETQYF.

The rearrangement uses TRBV18 and TRBJ2-7; 9 bases map to TRBD1. This CDR3 contains 13 residues. Germline loops: CDR1 KGHSH, CDR2 LQKENI. V lost 4 bases to trimming and J lost 6 bases; unmatched junction nucleotides: 4. CDR3 coding DNA: TGTGCCAGCTCACTGACGGACAGGGGCGAGCAGTACTTC. This sequence encodes CASSLTDRGEQYF.

The chain employs TRBV5-1 and TRBJ2-5; 8 nucleotides line up with TRBD1. The germline CDR1 and CDR2 sequences are SGHRS and YFSETQ. J gave up 1 base and V 7 bases, and 3 bases lay outside the gene matches. CDR3 length equals 13 residues. The CDR3, as DNA: TGCGCCAGCTCTGGACAGGGCCAAGAGACCCAGTACTTC. Its protein is CASSGQGQETQYF.

The chain has TRBV18 and TRBJ2-1; 11 bases align to TRBD2. This CDR3 comprises 15 residues. Germline lookup yields CDR1 KGHSH and CDR2 LQKENI. V lost 0 bases to trimming and J lost 5 bases; unmatched junction nucleotides: 0. Written as DNA, the CDR3 is TGTGCCAGCTCACCACCTAGCGGGAGGGACAATGAGCAGTTCTTC. It is translated as CASSPPSGRDNEQFF.

This chain joins TRBV19 and TRBJ2-1; 9 bases map to TRBD1. Germline lookup yields CDR1 LNHDA and CDR2 SQIVND (reference sequence). The trim removed 6 bases at V and 4 bases at J, leaving 10 bases unmatched. The CDR3 is made up of 16 amino acids. The CDR3 spells CASSKAGQGLYNEQFF. CDR3 in DNA: TGTGCCAGTAGCAAAGCGGGACAGGGCTTATACAATGAGCAGTTCTTC.

The chain links TRBV27 to TRBJ1-5; 11 bases map to TRBD1. Per the germline V gene, CDR1 is MNHEY and CDR2 is SMNVEV (reference sequence). The CDR3 covers 17 residues. V shed 6 bases and J 5 bases; nucleotides not matched to a gene: 12. The CDR3 region is CASRKQGGTGGYQPQHF. The CDR3 region has the DNA TGTGCCAGCAGGAAACAAGGCGGGACAGGGGGGTATCAGCCCCAGCATTTT.

This sequence joins TRBV27 and TRBJ2-3; D may be TRBD1 (5 bases). This CDR3 has 14 residues. CDR1 MNHEY and CDR2 SMNVEV come from the germline V gene (reference sequence). Trimming pared 3 bases from V and 0 bases from J, leaving 7 bases between. The CDR3: CASSFRASTDTQYF. CDR3 coding DNA: TGTGCCAGCAGTTTCAGGGCTAGCACAGATACGCAGTATTTT.

The chain employs TRBV29-1 and TRBJ1-1, with D possibly being TRBD1 (6 bases). Trimming cost V 7 bases and J 3 bases, with 18 bases left between them. Germline V lookup: CDR1 SQVTM, CDR2 ANQGSEA. This CDR3 contains 14 residues. Written as DNA, the CDR3 is TGCAGCGCATGCGAGGGTCGGACAGACACTGAAGCTTTCTTT. Encoded protein: CSACEGRTDTEAFF.

The rearrangement joins TRBV9 to TRBJ2-1; D unclear. Germline CDR1 and CDR2: SGDLS and YYNGEE. Trimming removed 3 bases from V and 9 bases from J, with 7 bases in between. CDR3 length: 11 residues. This CDR3 is CASSALREQFF. The CDR3 DNA is TGTGCCAGCAGCGCCCTCCGTGAGCAGTTCTTC.

The rearrangement uses TRBV6-5 and TRBJ1-5; 7 nucleotides line up with TRBD1. V gave up 6 bases and J gave up 4 bases; unmatched junction bases: 6. The CDR3 is 14 amino acids. In germline, CDR1 is MNHEY, CDR2 SVGAGI. DNA for the CDR3: TGTGCCAGCAGCCCTTCGGGACAGAATCAGCCCCAGCATTTT. Its protein product is CASSPSGQNQPQHF.

CDR3 in amino acids: CASSRPGGVTGELFF. The CDR3 DNA reads TGTGCCAGCAGCCGTCCAGGGGGTGTCACCGGGGAGCTGTTTTTT. V usage is TRBV2 and J usage is TRBJ2-2; 7 positions agree with TRBD1. There are 15 residues in the CDR3. Germline V gene data show CDR1 as SNHLY and CDR2 as FYNNEI. After removal of 6 bases from V and 4 bases from J, the junction contained 8 bases not matched to a gene.

The chain carries TRBV6-1 and TRBJ1-2; no reliable D call. Germline V gene lookup returns CDR1 MNHNS and CDR2 SASEGT. There are 14 residues in the CDR3. V lost 4 bases, J lost 0 bases, and 9 bases lay in between. This CDR3 reads CASSGTSSNYGYTF. CDR3 nucleotides: TGTGCCAGCAGTGGAACATCCTCTAACTATGGCTACACCTTC.